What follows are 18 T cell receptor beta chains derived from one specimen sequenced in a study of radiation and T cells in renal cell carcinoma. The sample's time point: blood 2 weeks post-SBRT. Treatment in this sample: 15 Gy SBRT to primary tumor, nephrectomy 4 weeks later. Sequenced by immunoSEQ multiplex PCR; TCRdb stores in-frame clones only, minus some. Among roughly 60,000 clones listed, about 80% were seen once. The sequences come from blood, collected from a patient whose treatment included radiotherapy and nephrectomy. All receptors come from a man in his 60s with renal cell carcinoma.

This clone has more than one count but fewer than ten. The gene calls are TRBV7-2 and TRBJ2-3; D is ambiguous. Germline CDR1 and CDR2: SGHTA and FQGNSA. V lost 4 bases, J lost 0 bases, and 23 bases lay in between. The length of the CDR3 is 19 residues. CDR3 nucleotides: TGTGCCAGCAGCTCCCGATTTCGGTCTTCGGTACCAAGCACAGATACGCAGTATTTT. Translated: CASSSRFRSSVPSTDTQYF. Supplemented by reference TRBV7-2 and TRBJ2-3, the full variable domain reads GAGVSQSPSNKVTEKGKDVELRCDPISGHTALYWYRQSLGQGLEFLIYFQGNSAPDKSGLPSDRFSAERTGGSVSTLTIQRTQQEDSAVYLCASSSRFRSSVPSTDTQYFGPGTRLTVL.

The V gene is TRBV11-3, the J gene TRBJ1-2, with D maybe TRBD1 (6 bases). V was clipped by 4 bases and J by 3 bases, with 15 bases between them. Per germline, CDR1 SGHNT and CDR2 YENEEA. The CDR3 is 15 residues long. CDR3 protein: CASSSEGVPDYGYTF. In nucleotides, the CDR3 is TGTGCCAGCAGCTCCGAGGGGGTACCCGACTATGGCTACACCTTC.

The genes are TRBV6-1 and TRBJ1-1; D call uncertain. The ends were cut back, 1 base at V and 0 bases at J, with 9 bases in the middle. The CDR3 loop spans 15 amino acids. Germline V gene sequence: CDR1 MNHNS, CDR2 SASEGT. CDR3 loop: CASSEGHFMNTEAFF. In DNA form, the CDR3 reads TGTGCCAGCAGTGAAGGACACTTCATGAACACTGAAGCTTTCTTT.

CDR3 loop: CASSTKYRGGSQPQHF. The DNA for the CDR3 is TGTGCCAGTAGTACAAAGTACAGGGGAGGAAGTCAGCCCCAGCATTTT. The rearrangement links TRBV19 to TRBJ1-5; the match to TRBD1 covers 7 bases. Trimming took 4 bases from V and 6 from J; bases not matched to a gene: 12. The CDR3 runs to 16 residues. Germline assignment: CDR1 LNHDA and CDR2 SQIVND (reference sequence).

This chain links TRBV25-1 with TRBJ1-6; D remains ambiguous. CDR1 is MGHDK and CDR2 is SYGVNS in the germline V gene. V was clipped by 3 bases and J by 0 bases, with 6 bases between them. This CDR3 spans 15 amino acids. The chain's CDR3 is CASSDLSSYNSPLHF. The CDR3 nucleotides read TGTGCCAGCAGTGATTTAAGCTCCTATAATTCACCCCTCCACTTT. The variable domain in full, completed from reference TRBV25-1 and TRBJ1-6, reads EADIYQTPRYLVIGTGKKITLECSQTMGHDKMYWYQQDPGMELHLIHYSYGVNSTEKGDLSSESTVSRIRTEHFPLTLESARPSHTSQYLCASSDLSSYNSPLHFGNGTRLTVT.

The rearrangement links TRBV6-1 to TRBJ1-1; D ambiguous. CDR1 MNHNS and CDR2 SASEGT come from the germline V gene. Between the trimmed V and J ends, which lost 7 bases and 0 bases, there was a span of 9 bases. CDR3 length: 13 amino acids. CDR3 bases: TGTGCCAGCAACCGACTCCTGAACACTGAAGCTTTCTTT. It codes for CASNRLLNTEAFF.

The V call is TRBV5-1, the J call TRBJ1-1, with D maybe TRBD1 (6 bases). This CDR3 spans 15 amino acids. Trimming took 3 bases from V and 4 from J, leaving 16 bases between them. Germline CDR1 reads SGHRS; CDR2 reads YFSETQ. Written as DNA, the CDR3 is TGCGCCAGCAGCTCTAATACAGGGTTTGTCACTGAAGCTTTCTTT. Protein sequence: CASSSNTGFVTEAFF.

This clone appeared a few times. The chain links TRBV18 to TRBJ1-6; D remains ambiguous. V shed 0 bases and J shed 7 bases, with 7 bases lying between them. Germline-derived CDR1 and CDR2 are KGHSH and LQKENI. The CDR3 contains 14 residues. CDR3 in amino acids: CASSPPVENSPLHF. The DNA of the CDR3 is TGTGCCAGCTCACCACCGGTGGAGAATTCACCCCTCCACTTT.

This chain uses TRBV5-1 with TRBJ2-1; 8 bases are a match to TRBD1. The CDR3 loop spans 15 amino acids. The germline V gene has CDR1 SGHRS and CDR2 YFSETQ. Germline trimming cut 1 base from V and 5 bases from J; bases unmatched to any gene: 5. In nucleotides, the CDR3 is TGCGCCAGCAGCTTGTCAGGGGGCGCCCACAATGAGCAGTTCTTC. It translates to CASSLSGGAHNEQFF.

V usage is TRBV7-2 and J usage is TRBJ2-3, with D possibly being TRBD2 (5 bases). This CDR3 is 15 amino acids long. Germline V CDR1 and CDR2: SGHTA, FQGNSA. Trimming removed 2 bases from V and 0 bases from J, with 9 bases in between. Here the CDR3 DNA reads TGTGCCAGCAGCTTAAGCCGGACTAGCACAGATACGCAGTATTTT. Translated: CASSLSRTSTDTQYF.

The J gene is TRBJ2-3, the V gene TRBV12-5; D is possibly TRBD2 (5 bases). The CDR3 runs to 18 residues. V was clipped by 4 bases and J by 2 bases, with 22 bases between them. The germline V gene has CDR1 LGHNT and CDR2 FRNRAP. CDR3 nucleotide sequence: TGTGCTAGTGGTTCCACTAGATCTAACTTGATCTTCACAGATACGCAGTATTTT. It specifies CASGSTRSNLIFTDTQYF.

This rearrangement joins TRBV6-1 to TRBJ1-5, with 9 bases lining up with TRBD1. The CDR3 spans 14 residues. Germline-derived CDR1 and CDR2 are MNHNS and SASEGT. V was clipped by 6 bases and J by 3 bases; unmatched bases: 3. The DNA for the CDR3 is TGTGCCAGCAGCCGGGACAGGGACAATCAGCCCCAGCATTTT. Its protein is CASSRDRDNQPQHF.

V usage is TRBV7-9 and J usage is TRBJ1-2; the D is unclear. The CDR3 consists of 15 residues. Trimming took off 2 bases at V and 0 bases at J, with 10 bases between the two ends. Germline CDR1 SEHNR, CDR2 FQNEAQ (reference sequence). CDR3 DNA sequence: TGTGCCAGCAGCTTAATTAGCAATCCTAACTATGGCTACACCTTC. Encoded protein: CASSLISNPNYGYTF.

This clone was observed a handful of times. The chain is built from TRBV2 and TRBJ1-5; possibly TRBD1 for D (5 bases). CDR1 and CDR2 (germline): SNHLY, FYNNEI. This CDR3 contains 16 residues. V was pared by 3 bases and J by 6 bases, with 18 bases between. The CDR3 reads CASSEGGIEQSQPQHF. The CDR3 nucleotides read TGTGCCAGCAGTGAGGGGGGGATCGAGCAGAGTCAGCCCCAGCATTTT.

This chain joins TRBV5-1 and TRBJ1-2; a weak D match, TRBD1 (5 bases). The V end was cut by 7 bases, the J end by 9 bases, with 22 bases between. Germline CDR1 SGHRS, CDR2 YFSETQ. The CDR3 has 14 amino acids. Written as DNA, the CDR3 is TGCGCCAGCGCAGGACTCCGGGACGGCAATCGCTACACCTTC. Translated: CASAGLRDGNRYTF.

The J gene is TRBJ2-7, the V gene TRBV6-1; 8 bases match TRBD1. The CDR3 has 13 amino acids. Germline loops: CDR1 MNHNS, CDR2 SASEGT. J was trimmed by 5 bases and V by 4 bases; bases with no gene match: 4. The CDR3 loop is CASSGTGFDEQYV. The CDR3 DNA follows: TGTGCCAGCAGTGGGACAGGGTTTGACGAGCAGTACGTC.

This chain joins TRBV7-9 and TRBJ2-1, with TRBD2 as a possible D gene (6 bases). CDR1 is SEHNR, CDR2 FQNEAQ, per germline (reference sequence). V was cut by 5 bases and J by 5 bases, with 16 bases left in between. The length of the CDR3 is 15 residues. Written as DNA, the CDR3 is TGTGCCAGCAGCCCTATGGGGGGTTCCCACAATGAGCAGTTCTTC. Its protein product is CASSPMGGSHNEQFF.

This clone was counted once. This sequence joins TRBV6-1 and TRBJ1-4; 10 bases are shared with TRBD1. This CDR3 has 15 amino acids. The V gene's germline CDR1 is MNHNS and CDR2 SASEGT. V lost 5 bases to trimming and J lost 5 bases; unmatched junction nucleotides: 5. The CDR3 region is CASSSPGQGNEKLFF. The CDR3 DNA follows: TGTGCCAGCAGTTCCCCGGGACAGGGGAATGAAAAACTGTTTTTT.